The 10 T cell receptor beta chains reported below all come from one sample, sequenced in a study of blood T cell repertoires in COVID-19. This table comes from immunoSEQ multiplex PCR, and its TCRdb copy is limited to in-frame clones, with some not included. The top ten clones hold 1.2% to 1.5% of a sample with 250,000 or so clones, 88% of them seen once. Material for sequencing was peripheral blood. These receptor sequences come from an elderly man with acute or convalescent COVID-19.

This clone turned up a few times. The chain carries TRBV9 and TRBJ2-5; 10 bases map to TRBD2. The CDR3 is made up of 15 amino acids. In germline, CDR1 is SGDLS, CDR2 YYNGEE. J was trimmed by 2 bases and V by 4 bases; bases with no gene match: 5. CDR3 protein: CASSSSGGVQETQYF. Written as DNA, the CDR3 is TGTGCCAGCAGCTCTAGCGGGGGCGTACAAGAGACCCAGTACTTC.

The V call is TRBV27, the J call TRBJ2-7; D gene uncertain. The V end was cut by 2 bases, the J end by 1 base, with 6 bases between. This CDR3 region has 13 residues. The V gene's germline CDR1 is MNHEY and CDR2 SMNVEV (reference sequence). DNA for the CDR3: TGTGCCAGCAGTTTAGCGGAATCCTACGAGCAGTACTTC. This codes for CASSLAESYEQYF.

The V gene is TRBV14, the J gene TRBJ2-5; 8 bases fit TRBD1. The CDR3 contains 15 residues. In germline, CDR1 is SGHDN, CDR2 FVKESK. V was pared by 3 bases and J by 2 bases, with 5 bases of the junction left unmatched. The CDR3 sequence is CASSHRTGWQETQYF. CDR3 nucleotides: TGTGCCAGCAGCCACCGGACAGGGTGGCAAGAGACCCAGTACTTC.

Only one count was recorded for this clone. The rearrangement links TRBV2 to TRBJ2-3; D is undetermined. V lost 3 bases and J 3 bases, leaving 10 bases between the germline ends. Per germline, CDR1 SNHLY and CDR2 FYNNEI. This CDR3 is 14 amino acids long. CDR3 nucleotides: TGTGCCAGCAGTGAGGGCTATGGTACAGATACGCAGTATTTT. This translates into CASSEGYGTDTQYF.

V and J are TRBV14 and TRBJ2-3; D might be TRBD2 (6 bases). Per germline, CDR1 SGHDN and CDR2 FVKESK. V was shortened by 4 bases and J by 4 bases, with 18 bases between the two germline ends. This CDR3 comprises 16 residues. Here the CDR3 reads CASSRRVELVADTQYF. The DNA for the CDR3 is TGTGCCAGCAGCCGGAGGGTGGAACTAGTGGCAGATACGCAGTATTTT.

This clone has just one count. The V gene is TRBV3-1 (or the pseudogene TRBV3-2), the J gene TRBJ2-2; maybe TRBD2 (6 bases). Germline CDR1 reads LGHDT; CDR2 reads YNNKEL (reference sequence). V was trimmed by 3 bases and J by 5 bases, leaving 10 bases between them. CDR3 size: 14 residues. The chain's CDR3 is CASSQISGTGELFF. The CDR3, as DNA: TGTGCCAGCAGCCAGATTAGCGGTACCGGGGAGCTGTTTTTT.

This chain joins TRBV19 and TRBJ2-5; 10 positions agree with TRBD2. The length of the CDR3 is 15 residues. The V segment lost 4 bases and the J segment 1 base; nucleotides outside the gene matches: 3. CDR1 and CDR2 (germline): LNHDA, SQIVND (reference sequence). The CDR3 protein is CASSTGLAAQETQYF. CDR3 bases: TGTGCCAGTAGTACCGGACTAGCGGCCCAAGAGACCCAGTACTTC.

This clone was seen just once. The chain combines TRBV25-1 with TRBJ1-2; 8 bases fit TRBD1. The germline V gene has CDR1 MGHDK and CDR2 SYGVNS. This CDR3 contains 13 residues. V gave up 4 bases and J gave up 7 bases; unmatched junction bases: 5. Here the CDR3 reads CASSGTGSPGYTF. As DNA, the CDR3 is TGTGCCAGCAGTGGGACAGGGTCGCCTGGCTACACCTTC.

The rearrangement links TRBV9 to TRBJ2-2; D call uncertain. Germline V gene sequence: CDR1 SGDLS, CDR2 YYNGEE. V lost 0 bases, J lost 2 bases, and 8 bases lay in between. The CDR3 is made up of 15 amino acids. This CDR3 is CASSVATKNTGELFF. As DNA, the CDR3 is TGTGCCAGCAGCGTAGCTACGAAAAACACCGGGGAGCTGTTTTTT.

The chain couples TRBV5-6 to TRBJ1-6; D may be TRBD1 (5 bases). CDR1 SGHDT and CDR2 YYEEEE come from the germline V gene. Trimming shortened V by 2 bases and J by 9 bases, and 12 bases separated the two germline ends. The CDR3 is 14 residues long. The CDR3 is CASSLWGFGSPLHF. Here the CDR3 DNA reads TGTGCCAGCAGCTTATGGGGCTTTGGTTCACCCCTCCACTTT.